The 13 T cell receptor beta chains listed next were all sequenced from one sample in a study of blood T cell repertoires in COVID-19. Clones were read by immunoSEQ multiplex PCR, and TCRdb kept only the in-frame ones, dropping some. The data contain fewer than 200,000 clones, less than 85% of them singletons. Sequencing used PBMCs or T cells enriched from blood (not recorded which). The receptors shown here come from a woman between 45 and 65 years old who had recovered from COVID-19.

V is TRBV7-9 and J is TRBJ2-5; 8 bases map to TRBD1. V trimming: 1 base; J trimming: 6 bases; junction bases outside the gene matches: 4. This CDR3 comprises 14 residues. CDR1 is SEHNR, CDR2 FQNEAQ, per germline (reference sequence). The CDR3 DNA reads as TGTGCCAGCAGCTTAGGGGACAGGATCAAGACCCAGTACTTC. Encoded protein: CASSLGDRIKTQYF.

V and J are TRBV2 and TRBJ2-2, with D possibly matching TRBD2 (5 bases). The germline V gene encodes CDR1 SNHLY and CDR2 FYNNEI. This CDR3 comprises 15 residues. Deletions cut 11 bases from V and 0 bases from J, with 16 bases between. The CDR3 sequence: CAGGQYFPNTGELFF. CDR3 bases: TGTGCCGGAGGCCAGTATTTTCCGAACACCGGGGAGCTGTTTTTT.

This clone came up a few times. The chain employs TRBV19 and TRBJ1-1; tentative D call: TRBD1 (5 bases). Trimming cost V 4 bases and J 3 bases, with 12 bases left between them. This CDR3 has 14 residues. Per germline, CDR1 LNHDA and CDR2 SQIVND (reference sequence). In nucleotides, the CDR3 is TGTGCCAGTAGTAACTTTCGGGGGGACACTGAAGCTTTCTTT. As protein: CASSNFRGDTEAFF.

This chain connects TRBV6-6 to TRBJ2-3, with 9 bases fitting TRBD2. This CDR3 is 14 amino acids long. Germline CDR1 MNHNY, CDR2 SVGAGI (reference sequence). The CDR3: CAHSSGASTDTQYF. In nucleotides, the CDR3 is TGTGCACACTCTAGCGGGGCTAGCACAGATACGCAGTATTTT.

The genes are TRBV5-1 and TRBJ2-2; 8 bases map to TRBD1. CDR1 SGHRS and CDR2 YFSETQ come from the germline V gene. V gave up 3 bases and J gave up 4 bases; unmatched junction bases: 5. The CDR3 sequence is 15 residues long. DNA of the CDR3: TGCGCCAGCAGCTCAGGACAGGGTTCCACCGGGGAGCTGTTTTTT. It codes for CASSSGQGSTGELFF. Full variable domain (remainder filled in from reference TRBV5-1 and TRBJ2-2): KAGVTQTPRYLIKTRGQQVTLSCSPISGHRSVSWYQQTPGQGLQFLFEYFSETQRNKGNFPGRFSGRQFSNSRSEMNVSTLELGDSALYLCASSSGQGSTGELFFGEGSRLTVL.

The rearrangement uses TRBV7-9 and TRBJ2-1, with TRBD2 matching over 10 bases. Unmatched junction bases numbered 1, after V lost 2 bases and J lost 6 bases. The CDR3 contains 14 residues. Germline V gene data show CDR1 as SEHNR and CDR2 as FQNEAQ (reference sequence). The CDR3 here is CASSLTSGVNEQFF. The CDR3 region has the DNA TGTGCCAGCAGCTTAACTAGCGGGGTCAATGAGCAGTTCTTC.

The V call is TRBV5-4, the J call TRBJ1-1; a possible D gene is TRBD1 (5 bases). The V end lost 4 bases, the J end lost 11 bases, and 12 bases lay between the germline ends. The germline V gene has CDR1 SGHNT and CDR2 YYREEE (reference sequence). This CDR3 has 11 amino acids. CDR3 amino acids: CASSRGGSAFF. The CDR3, as DNA: TGTGCCAGCAGCCGCGGGGGTTCGGCTTTCTTT.

V is TRBV5-1 and J is TRBJ1-1; perhaps TRBD1 as D (5 bases). Between the trimmed V and J ends, which lost 0 bases and 5 bases, there was a span of 14 bases. CDR3 length: 15 amino acids. Germline V gene lookup returns CDR1 SGHRS and CDR2 YFSETQ. CDR3 protein: CASSLERGWGTEAFF. The CDR3 DNA sequence: TGCGCCAGCAGCTTGGAAAGGGGCTGGGGAACTGAAGCTTTCTTT.

CDR3 protein: CASSVGHLGSPLHF. The CDR3 nucleotides are TGTGCCAGCAGCGTAGGACACCTCGGGTCACCCCTCCACTTT. The chain carries TRBV7-3 and TRBJ1-6; maybe TRBD1 (5 bases). The CDR3 spans 14 residues. V dropped 5 bases and J dropped 10 bases, with 15 bases sitting between them. CDR1 and CDR2 (germline): SGHTA, FQGTGA. The full variable domain, completed using reference TRBV7-3 and TRBJ1-6, is GAGVSQTPSNKVTEKGKYVELRCDPISGHTALYWYRQSLGQGPEFLIYFQGTGAADDSGLPNDRFFAVRPEGSVSTLKIQRTERGDSAVYLCASSVGHLGSPLHFGNGTRLTVT.

V and J are TRBV12-3 or TRBV12-4 and TRBJ2-3; TRBD1 matches 8 bases. This CDR3 contains 12 residues. Trimming cost V 10 bases and J 6 bases; bases outside gene matches: 6. CDR3 in amino acids: CAIGQGGDTQYF. DNA of the CDR3: TGTGCCATCGGACAGGGCGGGGATACGCAGTATTTT.

The chain is built from TRBV30 and TRBJ2-4, with D possibly being TRBD2 (6 bases). Germline V gene lookup returns CDR1 GTSNPN and CDR2 SVGIG (reference sequence). V shed 5 bases and J shed 0 bases, with 8 bases lying between them. The length of the CDR3 is 13 residues. CDR3 DNA sequence: TGTGCCTGGGGGGGACTAGCCAAAAACATTCAGTACTTC. Translating gives CAWGGLAKNIQYF.

This clone was picked up many times. V gene TRBV5-1 combines with J gene TRBJ2-3; D is ambiguous. Germline values: CDR1 SGHRS, CDR2 YFSETQ. The CDR3 covers 14 residues. Trimming took off 1 base at V and 0 bases at J, with 6 bases between the two ends. CDR3 nucleotides: TGCGCCAGCAGCTTGTACGCGAGCACAGATACGCAGTATTTT. Translated: CASSLYASTDTQYF. Complete variable domain (other parts from reference TRBV5-1 and TRBJ2-3): KAGVTQTPRYLIKTRGQQVTLSCSPISGHRSVSWYQQTPGQGLQFLFEYFSETQRNKGNFPGRFSGRQFSNSRSEMNVSTLELGDSALYLCASSLYASTDTQYFGPGTRLTVL.

V and J are TRBV6-2 or TRBV6-3 and TRBJ1-1, with a possible D match to TRBD1 (6 bases). Between the trimmed V and J ends, which lost 2 bases and 8 bases, there was a span of 12 bases. The germline V gene has CDR1 MNHEY and CDR2 SVGEGT. The CDR3 length is 13 residues. The CDR3, as DNA: TGTGCCAGCAGTTACGGCAGGGGACGGGAAGCTTTCTTT. Translating gives CASSYGRGREAFF.